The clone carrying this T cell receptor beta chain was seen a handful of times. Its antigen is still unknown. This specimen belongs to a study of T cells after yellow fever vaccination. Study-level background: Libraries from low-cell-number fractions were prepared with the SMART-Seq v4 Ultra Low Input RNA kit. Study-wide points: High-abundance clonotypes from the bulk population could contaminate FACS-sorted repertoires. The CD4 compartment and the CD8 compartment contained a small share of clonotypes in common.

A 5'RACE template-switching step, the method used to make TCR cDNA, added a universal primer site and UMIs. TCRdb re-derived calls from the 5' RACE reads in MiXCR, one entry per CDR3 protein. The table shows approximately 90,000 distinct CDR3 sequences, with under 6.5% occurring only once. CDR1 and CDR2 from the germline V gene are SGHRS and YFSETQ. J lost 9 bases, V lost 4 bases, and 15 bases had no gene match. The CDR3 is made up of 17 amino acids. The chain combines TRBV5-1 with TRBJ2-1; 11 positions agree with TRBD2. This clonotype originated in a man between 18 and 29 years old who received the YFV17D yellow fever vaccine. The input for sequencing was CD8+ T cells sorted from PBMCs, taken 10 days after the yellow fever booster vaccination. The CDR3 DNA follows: TGCGCCAGCAGCCCAACCCCTAGCGGGGGGTTACGTGGTGAGCAGTTCTTC. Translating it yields CASSPTPSGGLRGEQFF.